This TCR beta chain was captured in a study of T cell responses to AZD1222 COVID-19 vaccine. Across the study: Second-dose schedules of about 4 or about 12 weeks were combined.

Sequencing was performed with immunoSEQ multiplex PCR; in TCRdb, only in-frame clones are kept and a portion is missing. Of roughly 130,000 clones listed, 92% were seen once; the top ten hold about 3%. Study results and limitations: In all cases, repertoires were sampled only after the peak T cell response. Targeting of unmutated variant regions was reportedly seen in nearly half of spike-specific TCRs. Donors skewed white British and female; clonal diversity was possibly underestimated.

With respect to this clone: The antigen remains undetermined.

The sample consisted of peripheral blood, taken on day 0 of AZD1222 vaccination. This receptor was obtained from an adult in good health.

CDR3 DNA sequence: TGTGCCAGCAGCTTCGGAGGGCCAGGAGATACGCAGTATTTT. Translated, it gives CASSFGGPGDTQYF. The chain employs TRBV11-3 and TRBJ2-3; D possibly corresponds to TRBD2 (6 bases). CDR3 length: 14 amino acids. Germline V gives CDR1 SGHNT, CDR2 YENEEA. Trimming cost V 3 bases and J 5 bases, with 12 bases left between them.